These T cell receptor beta chains were read from a single sample in a study. TCRdb independently ran MiXCR on the multiplex PCR reads; one entry per CDR3 protein. The sample records several hundred distinct CDR3 sequences, less than 40% being singletons. The sample comprised tumor-infiltrating Tregs sorted from the breast tumor. The receptor set was obtained from a female donor with breast cancer. The CDR3 runs from the conserved cysteine through the conserved F or W. D genes are given only for firm matches. Expanded clones are given a class, and other clones once, few, many or no size at all.

large	TRBV12-3/TRBV12-4	TRBJ1-2	NA	16	TGTGCCAGCAGTTCTGCAGGGGAAAGCATGAACTATGGCTACACCTTC	CASSSAGESMNYGYTF
NA	TRBV12-3/TRBV12-4	TRBJ1-2	TRBD1	16	TGTGCCAGCAGTTTCGCCTTGGGACAGGGTAAAGGTGGCTACACCTTC	CASSFALGQGKGGYTF
NA	TRBV12-3/TRBV12-4	TRBJ1-2	NA	12	TGTGCCAGCTCCGGGGCAGGCTATGGCTACACCTTC	CASSGAGYGYTF
medium-sized	TRBV12-3/TRBV12-4	TRBJ1-2	NA	14	TGTGCCAGCAGTTTGAGCGGGATAAACTATGGCTACACCTTC	CASSLSGINYGYTF
NA	TRBV12-3/TRBV12-4	TRBJ1-2	TRBD1	16	TGTGCCAGCCCCGTACGTTTAGGGACAGATAACTATGGCTACACCTTC	CASPVRLGTDNYGYTF
few	TRBV12-3/TRBV12-4	TRBJ1-2	NA	16	TGTGCCAGCAGTTTATCTCGCTGGCAGGATGGCTATGGCTACACCTTC	CASSLSRWQDGYGYTF
NA	TRBV12-3/TRBV12-4	TRBJ1-2	TRBD1	13	TGTGCCAGCAGGGGACAGGGGAGGTCGGGCTACACCTTC	CASRGQGRSGYTF
few	TRBV12-3/TRBV12-4	TRBJ1-2	TRBD1	16	TGTGCCAGCAGTTCGTATTCCGGGACAGGGGAGGATGGCTACACCTTC	CASSSYSGTGEDGYTF
NA	TRBV12-3/TRBV12-4	TRBJ1-2	TRBD1	14	TGTGCCAGCAGTTTGGGGACAGGGTACTATGGCTACACCTTC	CASSLGTGYYGYTF
NA	TRBV12-3/TRBV12-4	TRBJ1-2	TRBD1	14	TGTGCCAGCAGTTTGGGACAGGGCCCTGATGGCTACACCTTC	CASSLGQGPDGYTF
NA	TRBV12-3/TRBV12-4	TRBJ1-2	NA	13	TGTGCCAGCAGCCTTACAGGGCCCCATGGCTACACCTTC	CASSLTGPHGYTF
many	TRBV12-3/TRBV12-4	TRBJ1-2	TRBD1	14	TGTGCCAGCAGTTGGGACAGGAATTCCTATGGCTACACCTTC	CASSWDRNSYGYTF
few	TRBV12-3/TRBV12-4	TRBJ1-2	NA	13	TGTGCCAGCAGTCCGACTGATAACTATGGTCACACCTTC	CASSPTDNYGHTF
NA	TRBV12-3/TRBV12-4	TRBJ1-2	TRBD1	15	TGTGCCAGCAGTTCCCGGACAGGGGTCTACGATGGCTACACCTTC	CASSSRTGVYDGYTF
NA	TRBV12-3/TRBV12-4	TRBJ1-2	TRBD1	15	TGTGCCAGCAGAGCCAGGACAGGTGATAACTATGGCTACACCTTC	CASRARTGDNYGYTF
NA	TRBV12-3/TRBV12-4	TRBJ1-2	NA	15	TGTGCCAGCAGCCAGAGGCCCGGGGCAGGCTATGGCTACACCTTC	CASSQRPGAGYGYTF
NA	TRBV12-3/TRBV12-4	TRBJ1-2	TRBD1	14	TGTGCCAGCAGTTGGGACAGGGCCAGCTATGGCTACACCTTC	CASSWDRASYGYTF
NA	TRBV12-3/TRBV12-4	TRBJ1-2	TRBD1	12	TGTGCCAGCAGTTCCCGGACAGGGAGGTACACCTTC	CASSSRTGRYTF
hyperexpanded	TRBV12-3/TRBV12-4	TRBJ1-2	TRBD1	13	TGTGCCAGCAGTTTGGGACAGCTTGTTGGCTACACCTTC	CASSLGQLVGYTF
NA	TRBV12-3/TRBV12-4	TRBJ1-2	TRBD1	13	TGTGCCAGCGGATGGACAGGGAGTCATGGCTACACCTTC	CASGWTGSHGYTF
NA	TRBV12-3/TRBV12-4	TRBJ1-2	NA	15	TGTGCCAGCAGTTTAGATCGAGGGCATAACTATGGCTACACCTTC	CASSLDRGHNYGYTF
medium-sized	TRBV12-3/TRBV12-4	TRBJ1-2	NA	15	TGTGCCAGCAGTTCTACAGAGGGGTGGAACTATGGCTACACCTTC	CASSSTEGWNYGYTF
NA	TRBV12-3/TRBV12-4	TRBJ1-2	NA	14	TGTGCCAGCAGGGGCAGGCCAATGGAGAATGGCTACACCTTC	CASRGRPMENGYTF
NA	TRBV12-3/TRBV12-4	TRBJ1-2	NA	13	TGTGCCAGCAGTTTAACAGAGGGCTATGGCTACACCTTC	CASSLTEGYGYTF
NA	TRBV12-3/TRBV12-4	TRBJ1-2	NA	14	TGTGCCAGCAGCCCGCCCGGGACTCTTCATGGCTACACCTTC	CASSPPGTLHGYTF
once	TRBV12-3/TRBV12-4	TRBJ1-2	NA	11	TGTGCCAGCAGCGAGCTCTATGGCTACACCTTC	CASSELYGYTF
medium-sized	TRBV12-3/TRBV12-4	TRBJ1-2	NA	19	TGTGCCAGCAGTTCCACCCGACAGCACCCAAATGCCTTTAACTATGGCTACACCTTC	CASSSTRQHPNAFNYGYTF
large	TRBV12-3/TRBV12-4	TRBJ1-2	TRBD1	13	TGTGCCAGCGGACAGGGAGCTAACTATGGCTACACCTTC	CASGQGANYGYTF
large	TRBV12-3/TRBV12-4	TRBJ1-2	NA	14	TGTGCCAGCGACTTGGGAGGGGCTGTGAGGGGCTACACCTTC	CASDLGGAVRGYTF
large	TRBV12-3/TRBV12-4	TRBJ1-2	NA	15	TGTGCCAGCAGTTTAGCGGGGAGAGCTAACTATGGCTACACCTTC	CASSLAGRANYGYTF
large	TRBV12-3/TRBV12-4	TRBJ1-2	TRBD1	16	TGTGCCAGCAGCCGCTCCCAGGACAGGGCCAGCTATGGCTACACCTTC	CASSRSQDRASYGYTF
few	TRBV12-3/TRBV12-4	TRBJ1-2	TRBD1	14	TGTGCCAGCAGTTTGGGGACAGGGCGCTATGGCTACACCTTC	CASSLGTGRYGYTF
large	TRBV12-3/TRBV12-4	TRBJ1-2	NA	16	TGTGCCAGCAGTTTAGGTAGCGGGCCGTCGTCCTATGGCTACACCTTC	CASSLGSGPSSYGYTF
few	TRBV12-3/TRBV12-4	TRBJ1-2	TRBD1	14	TGTGCCAGCAGTTCCCGGACAGGGTCGAGTGGCTACACCTTC	CASSSRTGSSGYTF
once	TRBV12-3/TRBV12-4	TRBJ1-2	TRBD1	15	TGTGCCAGCAGTCCGCCCGACAGGGCATCGCGGGGCTACACCTTC	CASSPPDRASRGYTF
NA	TRBV12-3/TRBV12-4	TRBJ1-2	NA	11	TGTGCCAGCGCGGGGCGATATGGCTACACCTTC	CASAGRYGYTF
large	TRBV12-3/TRBV12-4	TRBJ1-2	NA	15	TGTGCCAGCAGATCGACAGGTTCTGCTAACTATGGCTACACCTTC	CASRSTGSANYGYTF
NA	TRBV12-3/TRBV12-4	TRBJ1-2	NA	12	TGTGCCAGCAGTCCAGGAGGCTATGGCTACACCTTC	CASSPGGYGYTF
large	TRBV12-3/TRBV12-4	TRBJ1-2	NA	12	TGTGCCAGCAGTACTCCTAACTATGGCTACACCTTC	CASSTPNYGYTF
medium-sized	TRBV12-3/TRBV12-4	TRBJ1-2	NA	14	TGTGCCAGCAGTTTAAATCAGGGGCTGGGCGGCTACACCTTC	CASSLNQGLGGYTF
medium-sized	TRBV12-3/TRBV12-4	TRBJ1-2	NA	13	TGTGCCAGCAGTCGACCCAGGGGAGCCGGCTACACCTTC	CASSRPRGAGYTF
NA	TRBV12-3/TRBV12-4	TRBJ1-2	TRBD1	18	TGTGCCAGCAGTTTAGAGGGACACCGGGACAGGAATTCCTATGGCTACACCTTC	CASSLEGHRDRNSYGYTF
NA	TRBV12-3/TRBV12-4	TRBJ1-2	TRBD1	13	TGTGCCAGCAGCCCCGGGACAGGGTGGGGCTACACCTTC	CASSPGTGWGYTF
large	TRBV12-3/TRBV12-4	TRBJ1-2	NA	13	TGTGCCAGCAGGCTAACAGGAGGCTATGGCTACACCTTC	CASRLTGGYGYTF
NA	TRBV12-3/TRBV12-4	TRBJ1-2	NA	11	TGTGCCAGCAGTTTAGGGACGGGCTACACCTTC	CASSLGTGYTF
NA	TRBV12-3/TRBV12-4	TRBJ1-2	NA	14	TGTGCCAGCAGTGATCTACAGGAAAGCTATGGCTACACCTTC	CASSDLQESYGYTF
few	TRBV12-3/TRBV12-4	TRBJ1-2	TRBD1	12	TGTGCCAGCAGGGGACAGGGAGCTGGCTACACCTTC	CASRGQGAGYTF
NA	TRBV12-3/TRBV12-4	TRBJ1-2	TRBD1	14	TGTGCCAGCAGTTCGACAGGGCGCCCCTATGGCTACACCTTC	CASSSTGRPYGYTF
large	TRBV12-3/TRBV12-4	TRBJ1-2	NA	14	TGTGCCAGCAGTTTCCCAGGGGTCTACGATGGCTACACCTTC	CASSFPGVYDGYTF
few	TRBV12-3/TRBV12-4	TRBJ1-2	TRBD1	14	TGTGCCAGCAAGAAGGGACAGGGTGGTTATGGCTACACCTTC	CASKKGQGGYGYTF
large	TRBV12-3/TRBV12-4	TRBJ1-2	NA	12	TGTGCCAGCAGTTTAGGGGCTTATGGCTACACCTTC	CASSLGAYGYTF
NA	TRBV12-3/TRBV12-4	TRBJ1-2	NA	14	TGTGCCAGCAGCCTCGACGGGCAGGGCTATGGCTACACCTTC	CASSLDGQGYGYTF
NA	TRBV12-3/TRBV12-4	TRBJ1-2	TRBD1	17	TGTGCCAGCAGCCGACTAGGGTTCCGGGACAGGGGCCGCAGCTACACCTTC	CASSRLGFRDRGRSYTF